This T cell receptor (beta chain) originates from a study of cytomegalovirus exposure and HLA in healthy donors. This CDR3 has 15 residues. Trimming pared 4 bases from V and 1 base from J, leaving 13 bases between. Germline V CDR1 and CDR2: SNHLY, FYNNEI. The PCR made use of 60 Vbeta and 13 Jbeta primers. The protocol was immunoSEQ multiplex PCR, while the TCRdb copy is restricted to in-frame clones and leaves out a portion. The profile covers more than 90,000 clones, with approximately 72% appearing a single time and about 4% taken by the ten largest. The sample taken for sequencing was PBMCs. The chain joins TRBV2 to TRBJ2-5, with D tentatively TRBD2 (6 bases). This clonotype originated in a woman aged 40 to 50 in good health and CMV-seropositive. The DNA for the CDR3 is TGTGCCAGCAGTGGGGCTAGCGCGACCCAAGAGACCCAGTACTTC. Translating gives CASSGASATQETQYF.